This is a list of T cell receptor beta chains from one sample in a study of T cell changes during pregnancy in multiple sclerosis. The table came from immunoSEQ multiplex PCR; TCRdb's copy has only in-frame clones and leaves some out. The sample includes about 28,000 clones, roughly 90% seen only once; the top ten take approximately 3.4%. The sample here was CD4+ T cells from peripheral blood mononuclear cells, taken in the first trimester of pregnancy. The source is a female donor in good health, enrolled as a control in a pregnancy study. Both conserved end residues are part of each CDR3. A D gene is named only where the DNA matches it firmly. The listing skips clone size in some rows; elsewhere it reads once, few, many or a size class.

V	D	size	length	J	DNA	CDR3
TRBV5-1	-	once	16	TRBJ2-5	TGCGCCAGCAGCTCAGCATTAACAGGGGCGGGGGAGACCCAGTACTTC	CASSSALTGAGETQYF
TRBV10-3	TRBD1	-	15	TRBJ1-3	TGTGCCATCAGGACAGGGCGCGACTCTGGAAACACCATATATTTT	CAIRTGRDSGNTIYF
TRBV5-4	-	-	15	TRBJ2-7	TGTGCCAGCAGCTTGGAGGCGGGGATACCCTACGAGCAGTACTTC	CASSLEAGIPYEQYF
TRBV7-2	TRBD2	-	16	TRBJ2-7	TGTGCCAGCAGCCCCAGCTCCCTAGCGGCCCCCTACGAGCAGTACTTC	CASSPSSLAAPYEQYF
TRBV19	TRBD2	-	17	TRBJ2-6	TGTGCCAGTAGACCTCACGAGGGGAGCGGGAGCTCCAACGTCCTGACTTTC	CASRPHEGSGSSNVLTF
TRBV28	TRBD1	-	16	TRBJ1-4	TGTGCCAGCAGGGAGGGACAGGGGTTGACTAATGAAAAACTGTTTTTT	CASREGQGLTNEKLFF
TRBV6-6	-	-	14	TRBJ2-3	TGTGCCAGCAGGGGGGGGGCGGGGACAGATACGCAGTATTTT	CASRGGAGTDTQYF
TRBV7-2	TRBD2	-	14	TRBJ2-3	TGTGCCAGCAGCCTGGGACTAGTCGCAGATACGCAGTATTTT	CASSLGLVADTQYF
TRBV13	TRBD2	-	16	TRBJ2-3	TGTGCCAGCAGCTTACCTGAACGGGGAGGGGCAGATACGCAGTATTTT	CASSLPERGGADTQYF
TRBV21-1	-	-	17	TRBJ2-7	TGTGCCAGCAGCCCGGGGGACTGGGGGAAAGAGACCTACGAGCAGTACTTC	CASSPGDWGKETYEQYF
TRBV29-1	-	-	14	TRBJ1-1	TGCAGCGTTGAGCAGGGGATGACGAACACTGAAGCTTTCTTT	CSVEQGMTNTEAFF
TRBV5-4	-	-	12	TRBJ1-2	TGTGCCAGCAGCTTGGTTGAGTATGGCTACACCTTC	CASSLVEYGYTF
TRBV7-2	TRBD1	-	14	TRBJ2-4	TGTGCCAGCAGCCCCGACAGGGGGTTGGACATTCAGTACTTC	CASSPDRGLDIQYF
TRBV27	-	-	12	TRBJ1-4	TGTGCCAGCAGCAGGGTTAATGAAAAACTGTTTTTT	CASSRVNEKLFF
TRBV5-6	-	-	16	TRBJ2-7	TGTGCCAGCAGCTGGACCGCGTCTGGACAGTTCTACGAGCAGTACTTC	CASSWTASGQFYEQYF
TRBV5-1	-	-	12	TRBJ2-3	TGCGCCAGCAGCTCAAACACAGATACGCAGTATTTT	CASSSNTDTQYF
TRBV10-3	-	-	14	TRBJ1-1	TGTGCCATCAGGAGGGACTTAGGCAACACTGAAGCTTTCTTT	CAIRRDLGNTEAFF
TRBV19	-	once	16	TRBJ2-1	TGTGCCAGTAGTATAGAGGCAGGGCTTATCTACAATGAGCAGTTCTTC	CASSIEAGLIYNEQFF
TRBV10-1	-	-	12	TRBJ2-7	TGCGCCAGCAGCACGGGATGGGACGAGCAGTACTTC	CASSTGWDEQYF
TRBV7-9	TRBD2	-	19	TRBJ2-6	TGTGCCAGCAGCCTACGGGGACTATCGAAACTGTCTGGGGCCAACGTCCTGACTTTC	CASSLRGLSKLSGANVLTF
TRBV7-9	TRBD1	-	13	TRBJ1-1	TGTGCCAGCAGTTCCCAGGGGGCGCTTGGAGCTTTCTTT	CASSSQGALGAFF
TRBV25-1	-	medium-sized	13	TRBJ2-7	TGTGCCAGCAGTGAATATCTAACCGGCGAGCAGTACTTC	CASSEYLTGEQYF
TRBV5-1	-	-	15	TRBJ1-1	TGCGCCAGCTCGAGGGCAGGGGCCATGGCCACTGAAGCTTTCTTT	CASSRAGAMATEAFF
TRBV5-6	-	-	15	TRBJ1-3	TGTGCCAGCAGCTTCGGGTACGGGGTCGGAAACACCATATATTTT	CASSFGYGVGNTIYF
TRBV6-6	-	-	16	TRBJ2-1	TGTGCCAGCAGTCCTCCCGAGGGAAGGACTTACAATGAGCAGTTCTTC	CASSPPEGRTYNEQFF
TRBV29-1	-	-	13	TRBJ1-3	TGCAGCGTTGCAGGCAGGGCAGGAAACACCATATATTTT	CSVAGRAGNTIYF
TRBV19	-	-	13	TRBJ1-2	TGTGCCAGTAGTACAGCCGGGTCCCATGGCTACACCTTC	CASSTAGSHGYTF
TRBV29-1	-	-	13	TRBJ1-3	TGCACCGCCTCGGGGGGCTCTGGAAACACCATATATTTT	CTASGGSGNTIYF
TRBV5-6	TRBD1	-	15	TRBJ2-3	TGTGCCAGCAGCCTTCGGACAGGGGGGTTAAATACGCAGTATTTT	CASSLRTGGLNTQYF
TRBV7-8	TRBD1	-	14	TRBJ1-2	TGTGCCAGCAGCCCCTCAGGGACAGACTATGGCTACACCTTC	CASSPSGTDYGYTF
TRBV28	TRBD2	-	12	TRBJ2-2	TGTGCCAGCTCAGCGGGGACCGGGGAGCTGTTTTTT	CASSAGTGELFF
TRBV28	TRBD2	-	15	TRBJ2-7	TGTGCCAGCAGTCCCGGGGGGTCGGGGATGGGCGAGCAGTACTTC	CASSPGGSGMGEQYF
TRBV2	-	-	14	TRBJ2-3	TGTGCCAGCACGGAGGGGGCTCCCACAGATACGCAGTATTTT	CASTEGAPTDTQYF
TRBV10-3	-	-	13	TRBJ1-4	TGTGCCATCAAGGCGGGAACAGCTGAAAAACTGTTTTTT	CAIKAGTAEKLFF
TRBV9	TRBD1	-	14	TRBJ1-2	TGTGCCAGCAGCGTAGAGGGGGCAGGCTATGGCTACACCTTC	CASSVEGAGYGYTF
TRBV25-1	TRBD1	-	14	TRBJ1-1	TGTGCCAGCAGCCCCAGGACAGGGAACTCTGAAGCTTTCTTT	CASSPRTGNSEAFF
TRBV29-1	-	-	13	TRBJ2-2	TGCAGCGGAAGGACAAGGTCCACCGGGGAGCTGTTTTTT	CSGRTRSTGELFF
TRBV6-1	TRBD2	-	15	TRBJ2-7	TGTGCCAGCAGTGTAGAGACTAGCGGCTCCTACGAGCAGTACTTC	CASSVETSGSYEQYF
TRBV19	TRBD1	-	14	TRBJ2-5	TGTGCCAGTAGTGGGTTCACAGGGGCGGAGACCCAGTACTTC	CASSGFTGAETQYF
TRBV29-1	-	-	12	TRBJ2-7	TGCAGCGTTGGTACAGGAATCTACGAGCAGTACTTC	CSVGTGIYEQYF
TRBV2	-	-	13	TRBJ2-5	TGTGCCAGCAAGGTCGAATTGCGGGAGACCCAGTACTTC	CASKVELRETQYF
TRBV30	-	-	13	TRBJ1-6	TGTGCCTGGAGTCGTGGGAGGAATTCACCCCTCCACTTT	CAWSRGRNSPLHF
TRBV2	-	-	12	TRBJ2-3	TGTGCCAGCAGAGCGGGTATAGATACGCAGTATTTT	CASRAGIDTQYF
TRBV7-9	-	-	18	TRBJ2-3	TGTGCCAGCAGCTTAGCGGGGTGGCGGGGGCCTAGCACAGATACGCAGTATTTT	CASSLAGWRGPSTDTQYF
TRBV28	TRBD1	-	15	TRBJ2-1	TGTGCCAGCAGTCCTCCGGGACAGGGTGGTTCTGAGCAGTTCTTC	CASSPPGQGGSEQFF
TRBV4-1	TRBD1	-	14	TRBJ2-7	TGCGCCAGCAGCCAAAGGGACAGCCCTAGCGAGCAGTACTTC	CASSQRDSPSEQYF
TRBV7-9	-	-	14	TRBJ1-2	TGTGCCAGCAGCTTTAGGGACATTAACTATGGCTACACCTTC	CASSFRDINYGYTF
TRBV7-2	-	-	14	TRBJ2-5	TGTGCCAGCAGCTCCACTTACGGGGGAGAGACCCAGTACTTC	CASSSTYGGETQYF